One sample yielded the 5 T cell receptor beta chains listed below, sequenced in a study of vaccination and CD4 T cells after COVID-19. The treatment is: approximately nine-day PBMC culture with coronavirus spike peptide pools or control peptides (ViraFEST assay). CD4+ T cells that had been cultured provided DNA sequenced with the Oncomine TCR Beta short-read assay. MiXCR, applied by TCRdb to the PCR reads, yields one record per CDR3 protein. Of some 22,000 distinct CDR3 sequences in the sample, about 62% were seen once. Their recognized antigens are unknown. The starting material was CD4+ T cells from blood, cultured in vitro, obtained before SARS-CoV-2 vaccination. The receptors come from a human donor who received a COVID-19 vaccine.

This clonotype was observed a single time. This sequence joins TRBV20-1 and TRBJ1-5; D is unclear. This CDR3 is 13 amino acids long. The germline V and J ends were trimmed by 6 bases and 3 bases, with 12 bases remaining between them. Germline V lookup: CDR1 DFQATT, CDR2 SNEGSKA (reference sequence). This CDR3 reads CSAREQYNQPQHF. The CDR3 DNA is TGCAGTGCAAGGGAACAGTACAATCAGCCCCAGCATTTT.

The chain joins TRBV30 to TRBJ1-2; 10 bases are shared with TRBD1. Germline values: CDR1 GTSNPN, CDR2 SVGIG (reference sequence). This CDR3 has 13 residues. Trimming took 3 bases from V and 7 from J; bases not matched to a gene: 5. The CDR3 region has the DNA TGTGCCTGGAGCCGGGACAGGGGAGGTGGCTACACCTTC. Amino acids: CAWSRDRGGGYTF.

The rearrangement joins TRBV20-1 to TRBJ2-2; TRBD1 matches 8 bases. Germline assignment: CDR1 DFQATT and CDR2 SNEGSKA (reference sequence). The CDR3 extends over 13 amino acids. With V trimmed by 6 bases and J by 7 bases, 7 bases remained unmatched. CDR3 amino acids: CSASTGAGGELFF. The CDR3 region has the DNA TGCAGTGCATCGACAGGGGCGGGCGGGGAGCTGTTTTTT.

This clonotype has only a few counts. The chain joins TRBV19 to TRBJ1-2; possible D gene TRBD1, 5 bases. The CDR3 is 12 amino acids. V was cut by 6 bases and J by 6 bases, with 11 bases left in between. The germline gives CDR1 LNHDA, CDR2 SQIVND (reference sequence). The CDR3 loop is CASRRGPDGYTF. In nucleotides, the CDR3 is TGTGCCAGTAGAAGGGGACCTGATGGCTACACCTTC.

The CDR3 loop reads CASSEDRESTDTQYF. Written as DNA, the CDR3 is TGTGCCAGCAGTGAGGACAGGGAAAGCACAGATACGCAGTATTTT. The chain combines TRBV6-1 with TRBJ2-3; 8 positions agree with TRBD1. The CDR3 extends over 15 amino acids. The germline V gene encodes CDR1 MNHNS and CDR2 SASEGT. The ends lost 3 bases at V and 0 bases at J; junction bases unmatched: 2.